This T cell receptor beta chain was identified in a study of blood T cell repertoires in COVID-19. Study in general: The United States, Italy and Spain supplied acute and convalescent COVID-19 samples.

As handled by the study authors: Reference gene primer amplification gave nucleated cell count estimates. This table comes from immunoSEQ multiplex PCR, and its TCRdb copy is limited to in-frame clones, with some not included. D and trimming come from the DNA, and the V and J calls and clone size come from that table. The profile shows 270,000 or so clones, more than 70% of them singletons. CDR1 is SEHNR and CDR2 is FQNEAQ in the germline V gene (reference sequence). With V trimmed by 1 base and J by 0 bases, 8 bases remained unmatched. The CDR3 totals 17 residues. The chain recombines TRBV7-9 with TRBJ1-1, with 7 bases fitting TRBD1. Sequenced: peripheral blood. The sequence was collected from a woman between 18 and 30 years old with acute or convalescent COVID-19. The CDR3 spells CASSLVGWRGLNTEAFF. Here the CDR3 DNA reads TGTGCCAGCAGCTTAGTGGGGTGGAGGGGGCTGAACACTGAAGCTTTCTTT.